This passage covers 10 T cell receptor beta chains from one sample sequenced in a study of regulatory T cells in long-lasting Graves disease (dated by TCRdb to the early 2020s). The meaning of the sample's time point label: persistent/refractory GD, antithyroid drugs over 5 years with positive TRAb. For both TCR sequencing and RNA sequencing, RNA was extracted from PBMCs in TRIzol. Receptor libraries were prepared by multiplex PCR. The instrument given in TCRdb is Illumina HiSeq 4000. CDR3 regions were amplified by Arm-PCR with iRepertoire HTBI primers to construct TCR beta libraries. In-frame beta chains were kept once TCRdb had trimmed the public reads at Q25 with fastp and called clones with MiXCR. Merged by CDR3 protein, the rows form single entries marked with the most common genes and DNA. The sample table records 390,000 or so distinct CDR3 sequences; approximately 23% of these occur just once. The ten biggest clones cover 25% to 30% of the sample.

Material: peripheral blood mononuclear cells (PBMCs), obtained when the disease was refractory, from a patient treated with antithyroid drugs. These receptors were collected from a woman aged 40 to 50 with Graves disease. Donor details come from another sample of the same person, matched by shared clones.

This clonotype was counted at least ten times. In DNA, the CDR3 is TGTGCCAGCAGTGAGGGCAGGGGGCGCGTATACGAGCAGTACTTC. Amino acid sequence: CASSEGRGRVYEQYF. The chain uses TRBV6-1 and TRBJ2-7; 8 bases fit TRBD1. Germline V gene lookup returns CDR1 MNHNS and CDR2 SASEGT. This CDR3 is 15 amino acids long. V lost 3 bases to trimming and J lost 4 bases; unmatched junction nucleotides: 8.

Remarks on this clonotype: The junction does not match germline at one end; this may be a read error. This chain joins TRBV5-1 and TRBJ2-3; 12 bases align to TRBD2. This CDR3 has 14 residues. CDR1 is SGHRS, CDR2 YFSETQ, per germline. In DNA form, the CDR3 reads TGTGCCAGCAGCTTAACTAGCGGGGGGAATCCGCAGTATTTT. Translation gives CASSLTSGGNPQYF. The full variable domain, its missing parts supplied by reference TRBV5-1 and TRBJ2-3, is KAGVTQTPRYLIKTRGQQVTLSCSPISGHRSVSWYQQTPGQGLQFLFEYFSETQRNKGNFPGRFSGRQFSNSRSEMNVSTLELGDSALYLCASSLTSGGNPQYFGPGTRLTVL.

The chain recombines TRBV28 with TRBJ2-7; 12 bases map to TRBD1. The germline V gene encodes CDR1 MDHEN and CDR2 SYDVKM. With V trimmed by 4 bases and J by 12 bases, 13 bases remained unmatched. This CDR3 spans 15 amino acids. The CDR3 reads CASSSPGQGAIRTYF. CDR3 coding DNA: TGTGCCAGCAGTTCTCCGGGACAGGGGGCGATCCGTACGTACTTC.

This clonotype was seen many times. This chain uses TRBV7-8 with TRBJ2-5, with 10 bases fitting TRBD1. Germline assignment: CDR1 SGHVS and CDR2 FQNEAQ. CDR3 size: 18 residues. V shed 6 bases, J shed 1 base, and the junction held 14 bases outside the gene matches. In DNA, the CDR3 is TGTGCCAGCAGAAAGAGGTGGCGGTGGGACAGGGGCCAAGAGACCCAGTACTTC. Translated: CASRKRWRWDRGQETQYF.

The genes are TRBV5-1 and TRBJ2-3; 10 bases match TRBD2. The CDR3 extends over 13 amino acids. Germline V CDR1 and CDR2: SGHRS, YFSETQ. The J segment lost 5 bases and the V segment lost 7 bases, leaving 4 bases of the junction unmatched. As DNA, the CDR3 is TGCGCCAGCCAGCGGGAGGGCGGAGATACGCAGTATTTT. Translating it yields CASQREGGDTQYF.

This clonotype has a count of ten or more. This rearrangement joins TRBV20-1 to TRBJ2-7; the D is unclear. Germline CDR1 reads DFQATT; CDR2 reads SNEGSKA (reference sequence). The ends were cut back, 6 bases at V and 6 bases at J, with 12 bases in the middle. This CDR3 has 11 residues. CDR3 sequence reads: CSAAWFVEQYF. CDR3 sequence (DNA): TGCAGTGCCGCCTGGTTCGTCGAGCAGTACTTC.

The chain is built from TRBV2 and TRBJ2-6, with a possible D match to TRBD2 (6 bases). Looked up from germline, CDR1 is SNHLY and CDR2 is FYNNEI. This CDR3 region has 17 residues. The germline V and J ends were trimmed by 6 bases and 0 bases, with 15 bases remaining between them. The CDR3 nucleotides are TGTGCCAGCAGCTTGGGGGACTCGTACTCTGGGGCCAACGTCCTGACTTTC. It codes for CASSLGDSYSGANVLTF.

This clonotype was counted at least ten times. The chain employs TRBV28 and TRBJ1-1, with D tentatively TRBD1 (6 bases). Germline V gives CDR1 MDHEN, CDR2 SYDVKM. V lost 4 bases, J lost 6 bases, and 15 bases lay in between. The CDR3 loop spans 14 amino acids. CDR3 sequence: CASSSRYRVAEAFF. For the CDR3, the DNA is TGTGCCAGCAGTTCCAGATACAGGGTAGCTGAAGCTTTCTTT.

The CDR3 sequence is CASSPLAGVLETQYF. In nucleotides, the CDR3 is TGTGCCAGCAGTCCGCTAGCGGGAGTTCTGGAGACCCAGTACTTC. The genes are TRBV6-1 and TRBJ2-5, with TRBD2 matching 10 bases. This CDR3 has 15 residues. CDR1 is MNHNS and CDR2 is SASEGT in the germline V gene. With V trimmed by 5 bases and J by 5 bases, 8 bases remained unmatched.

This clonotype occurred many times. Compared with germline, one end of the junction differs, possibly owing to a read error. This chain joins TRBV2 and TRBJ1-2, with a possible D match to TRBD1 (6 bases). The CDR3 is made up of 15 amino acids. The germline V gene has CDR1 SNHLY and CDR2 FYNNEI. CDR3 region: CASSDSARGSTGFHF. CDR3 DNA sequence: TGTGCCAGCAGTGATTCTGCGCGGGGCTCCACAGGGTTTCACTTC.